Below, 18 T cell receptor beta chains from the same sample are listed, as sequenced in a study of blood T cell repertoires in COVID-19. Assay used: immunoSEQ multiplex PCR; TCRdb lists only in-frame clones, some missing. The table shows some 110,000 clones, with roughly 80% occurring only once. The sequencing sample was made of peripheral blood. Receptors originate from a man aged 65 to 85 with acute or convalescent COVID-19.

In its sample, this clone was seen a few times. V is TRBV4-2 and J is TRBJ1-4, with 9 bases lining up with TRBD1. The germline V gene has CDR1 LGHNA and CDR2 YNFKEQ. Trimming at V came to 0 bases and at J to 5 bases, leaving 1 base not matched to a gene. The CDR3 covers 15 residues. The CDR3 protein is CASSQEDRGNEKLFF. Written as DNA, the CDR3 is TGTGCCAGCAGCCAAGAAGACAGGGGGAATGAAAAACTGTTTTTT.

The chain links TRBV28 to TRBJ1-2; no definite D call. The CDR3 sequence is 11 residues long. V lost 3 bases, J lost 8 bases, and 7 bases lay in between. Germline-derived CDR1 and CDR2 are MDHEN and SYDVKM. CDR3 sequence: CASSLRTGYTF. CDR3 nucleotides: TGTGCCAGCAGTTTGAGAACGGGCTACACCTTC.

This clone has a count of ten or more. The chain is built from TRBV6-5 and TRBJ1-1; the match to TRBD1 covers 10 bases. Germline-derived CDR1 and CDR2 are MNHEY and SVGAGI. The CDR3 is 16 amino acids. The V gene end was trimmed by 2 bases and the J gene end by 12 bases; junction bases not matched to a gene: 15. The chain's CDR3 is CASSYTSVLRDRGTFF. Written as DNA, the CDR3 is TGTGCCAGCAGTTACACCTCCGTTTTAAGGGACAGGGGTACTTTCTTT.

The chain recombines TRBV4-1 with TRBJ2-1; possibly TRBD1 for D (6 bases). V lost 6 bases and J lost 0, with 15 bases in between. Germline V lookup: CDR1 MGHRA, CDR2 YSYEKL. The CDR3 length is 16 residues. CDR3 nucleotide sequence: TGCGCCAGCAGGGACTCAGGGGCGAGCTCCTACAATGAGCAGTTCTTC. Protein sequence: CASRDSGASSYNEQFF.

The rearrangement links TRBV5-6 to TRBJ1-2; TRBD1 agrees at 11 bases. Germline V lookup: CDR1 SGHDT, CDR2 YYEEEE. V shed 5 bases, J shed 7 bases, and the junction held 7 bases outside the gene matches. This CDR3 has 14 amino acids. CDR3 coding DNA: TGTGCCAGCAGGGATCGGACAGGGGGCTTTGGCTACACCTTC. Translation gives CASRDRTGGFGYTF.

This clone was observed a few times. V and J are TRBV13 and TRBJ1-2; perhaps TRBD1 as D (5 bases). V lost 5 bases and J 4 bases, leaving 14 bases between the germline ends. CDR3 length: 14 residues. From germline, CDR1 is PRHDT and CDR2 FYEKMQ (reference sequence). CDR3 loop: CASSPGGGAYGYTF. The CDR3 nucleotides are TGTGCCAGCAGCCCCGGGGGAGGCGCCTATGGCTACACCTTC.

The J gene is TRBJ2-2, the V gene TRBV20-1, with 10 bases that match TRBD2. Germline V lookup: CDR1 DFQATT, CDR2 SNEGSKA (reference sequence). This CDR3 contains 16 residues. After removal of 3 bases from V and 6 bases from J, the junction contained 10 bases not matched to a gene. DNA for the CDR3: TGCAGTGCTAGTTCCAGCGGGGGGGCCGGTGCCGGGGAGCTGTTTTTT. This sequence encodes CSASSSGGAGAGELFF.

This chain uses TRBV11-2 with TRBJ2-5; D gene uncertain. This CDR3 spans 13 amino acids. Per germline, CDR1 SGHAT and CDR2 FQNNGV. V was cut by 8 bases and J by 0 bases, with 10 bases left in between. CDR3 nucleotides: TGTGCCAGCCTGCTAGGAAACCAAGAGACCCAGTACTTC. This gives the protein CASLLGNQETQYF.

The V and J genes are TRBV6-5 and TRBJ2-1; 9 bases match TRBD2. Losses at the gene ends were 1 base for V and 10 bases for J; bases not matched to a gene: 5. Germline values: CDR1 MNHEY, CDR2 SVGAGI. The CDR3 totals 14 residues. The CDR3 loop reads CASSYWGTSREQFF. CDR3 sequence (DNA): TGTGCCAGCAGTTACTGGGGGACTAGCAGGGAGCAGTTCTTC.

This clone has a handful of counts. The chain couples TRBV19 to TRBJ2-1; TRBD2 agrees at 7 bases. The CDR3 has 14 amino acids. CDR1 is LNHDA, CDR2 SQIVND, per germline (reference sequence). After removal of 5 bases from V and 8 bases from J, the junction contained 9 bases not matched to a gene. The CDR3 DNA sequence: TGTGCCAGTAGTGGAGGGAGGGCCGGGGATGAGCAGTTCTTC. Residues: CASSGGRAGDEQFF.

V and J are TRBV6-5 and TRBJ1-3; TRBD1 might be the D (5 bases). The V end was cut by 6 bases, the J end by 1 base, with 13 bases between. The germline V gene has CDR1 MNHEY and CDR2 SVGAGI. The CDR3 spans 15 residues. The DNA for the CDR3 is TGTGCCAGCAGCGTAGGCGGGGGATCTGGAAACACCATATATTTT. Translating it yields CASSVGGGSGNTIYF.

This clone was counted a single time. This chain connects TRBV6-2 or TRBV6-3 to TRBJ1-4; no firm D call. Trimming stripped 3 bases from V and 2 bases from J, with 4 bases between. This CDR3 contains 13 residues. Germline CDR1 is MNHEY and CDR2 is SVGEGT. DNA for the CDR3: TGTGCCAGCAGTTATCTGACTAATGAAAAACTGTTTTTT. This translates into CASSYLTNEKLFF.

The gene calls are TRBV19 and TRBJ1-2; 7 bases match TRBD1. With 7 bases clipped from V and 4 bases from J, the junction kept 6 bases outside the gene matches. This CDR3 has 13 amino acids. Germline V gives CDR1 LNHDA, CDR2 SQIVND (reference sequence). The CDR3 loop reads CASNQQGPYGYTF. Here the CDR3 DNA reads TGTGCCAGTAATCAACAGGGGCCCTATGGCTACACCTTC.

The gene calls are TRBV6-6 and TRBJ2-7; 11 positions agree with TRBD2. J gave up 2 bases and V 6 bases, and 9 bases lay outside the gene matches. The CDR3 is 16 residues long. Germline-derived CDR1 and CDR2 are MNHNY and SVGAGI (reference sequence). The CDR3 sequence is CASRTATSGSPYEQYF. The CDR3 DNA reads TGTGCCAGCAGGACCGCAACTAGCGGGAGTCCCTACGAGCAGTACTTC.

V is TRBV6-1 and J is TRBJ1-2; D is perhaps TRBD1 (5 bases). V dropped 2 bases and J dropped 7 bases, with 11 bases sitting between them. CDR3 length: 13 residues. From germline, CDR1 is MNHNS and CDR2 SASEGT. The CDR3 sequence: CASSELQGLGYTF. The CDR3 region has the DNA TGTGCCAGCAGTGAATTGCAGGGTCTTGGCTACACCTTC.

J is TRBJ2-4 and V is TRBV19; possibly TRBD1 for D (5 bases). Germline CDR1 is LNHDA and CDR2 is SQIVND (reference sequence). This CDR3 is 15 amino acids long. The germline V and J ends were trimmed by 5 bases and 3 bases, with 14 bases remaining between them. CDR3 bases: TGTGCCAGTAGTGCCCCGGATCAGGGCAAAAACATTCAGTACTTC. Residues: CASSAPDQGKNIQYF.

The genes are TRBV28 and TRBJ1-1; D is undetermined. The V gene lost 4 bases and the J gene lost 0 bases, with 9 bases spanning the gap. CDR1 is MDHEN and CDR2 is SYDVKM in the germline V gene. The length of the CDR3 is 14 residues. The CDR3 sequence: CASSYNFMNTEAFF. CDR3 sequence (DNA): TGTGCCAGCAGTTACAATTTCATGAACACTGAAGCTTTCTTT.

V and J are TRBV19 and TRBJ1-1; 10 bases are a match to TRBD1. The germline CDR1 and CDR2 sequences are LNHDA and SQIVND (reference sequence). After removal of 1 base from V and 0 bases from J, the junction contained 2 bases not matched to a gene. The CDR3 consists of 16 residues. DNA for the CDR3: TGTGCCAGTAGTATAGGACAGGGGGCAATGAACACTGAAGCTTTCTTT. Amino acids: CASSIGQGAMNTEAFF.